Each of the 28 T cell receptor beta chains below was sequenced from the same sample in a study of Graves' ophthalmopathy and Graves' hyperthyroidism. Investigators amplified TCR beta CDR3 regions from RNA transcripts. HTBI primers were employed in first-round RT-PCR, then a second-round multiplex PCR followed. TCRdb used MiXCR to reprocess the multiplex PCR reads, holding one entry per CDR3 protein. The repertoire holds 150,000 to 200,000 distinct CDR3 sequences, with roughly 36% as singletons. The source material was peripheral blood. These receptors were obtained from a man aged 25 to 45 with Graves' ophthalmopathy.

The rearrangement uses TRBV7-9 and TRBJ1-1; D unresolved. V was pared by 10 bases and J by 7 bases, with 10 bases between. The CDR3 length is 10 residues. The V gene's germline CDR1 is SEHNR and CDR2 FQNEAQ (reference sequence). In nucleotides, the CDR3 is TGTGCCATCAAGACGGGTGAAGCTTTCTTT. Protein: CAIKTGEAFF.

This chain links TRBV10-2 with TRBJ1-5; the match to TRBD1 covers 7 bases. V lost 4 bases and J lost 5; bases outside the gene matches: 11. Per germline, CDR1 WSHSY and CDR2 SAAADI. The CDR3 loop spans 16 amino acids. The CDR3 sequence: CASSGEGAGVDQPQHF. The CDR3 DNA sequence: TGCGCCAGCAGTGGGGAGGGGGCAGGGGTTGATCAGCCCCAGCATTTT.

J is TRBJ2-7 and V is TRBV12-3 or TRBV12-4; 8 bases match TRBD1. With V trimmed by 6 bases and J by 6 bases, 7 bases remained unmatched. The CDR3 has 13 residues. CDR3 residues: CASSGQGSSEQYF. The CDR3 nucleotides are TGTGCCAGCAGCGGACAGGGATCGTCCGAGCAGTACTTC.

This clonotype was detected ten times or more. This chain joins TRBV28 and TRBJ2-7, with a possible D match to TRBD2 (5 bases). The germline V gene has CDR1 MDHEN and CDR2 SYDVKM. The CDR3 runs to 17 residues. The V end was cut by 2 bases, the J end by 2 bases, with 19 bases between. The CDR3: CASSLQPGSSSPYEQYF. For the CDR3, the DNA is TGTGCCAGCAGTTTACAACCGGGATCCTCAAGCCCCTACGAGCAGTACTTC.

The chain joins TRBV15 to TRBJ2-5; a weak D match, TRBD1 (5 bases). CDR3 length equals 14 residues. Looked up from germline, CDR1 is LNHNV and CDR2 is YYDKDF (reference sequence). Trimming cost V 1 base and J 5 bases, with 11 bases left between them. Here the CDR3 DNA reads TGTGCCACCAGCAGAGTTGACAGTGCTGAGACCCAGTACTTC. This gives the protein CATSRVDSAETQYF.

This clonotype was found once. This chain connects TRBV7-3 to TRBJ1-1; tentatively, D is TRBD1 (5 bases). V was cut by 1 base and J by 0 bases, with 12 bases left in between. CDR3 length: 16 amino acids. Germline V lookup: CDR1 SGHTA, CDR2 FQGTGA. The CDR3 nucleotides are TGTGCCAGCAGCTTAATGGGGCCAGGTTTGAACACTGAAGCTTTCTTT. This gives the protein CASSLMGPGLNTEAFF.

V gene TRBV6-5 combines with J gene TRBJ2-5; 11 bases match TRBD2. V lost 2 bases to trimming and J lost 7 bases; unmatched junction nucleotides: 9. Germline CDR1 MNHEY, CDR2 SVGAGI. This CDR3 spans 16 amino acids. CDR3 residues: CASSYGTSGEGRTQYF. CDR3 sequence (DNA): TGTGCCAGCAGTTACGGGACTAGCGGAGAGGGGAGGACCCAGTACTTC.

This chain joins TRBV7-3 and TRBJ2-7; 9 bases line up with TRBD2. The CDR3 has 13 amino acids. Germline V gene sequence: CDR1 SGHTA, CDR2 FQGTGA. Trimming at V came to 8 bases and at J to 0 bases, leaving 2 bases not matched to a gene. CDR3 sequence: CASAGGDSYEQYF. CDR3 nucleotides: TGTGCCAGCGCGGGGGGGGACTCCTACGAGCAGTACTTC.

Many counts were recorded for this clonotype. The rearrangement joins TRBV28 to TRBJ2-2; tentatively, D is TRBD1 (6 bases). Looked up from germline, CDR1 is MDHEN and CDR2 is SYDVKM. V was cut by 6 bases and J by 2 bases, with 10 bases left in between. This CDR3 has 14 residues. CDR3 sequence (DNA): TGTGCCAGCAGCCCGGGACAAAACACCGGGGAGCTGTTTTTT. It is translated as CASSPGQNTGELFF.

This clonotype was observed at least ten times. The rearrangement joins TRBV7-8 to TRBJ2-7, with 7 nucleotides matching TRBD1. V lost 5 bases to trimming and J lost 3 bases; unmatched junction nucleotides: 7. The germline CDR1 and CDR2 sequences are SGHVS and FQNEAQ. The CDR3 totals 14 residues. This CDR3 reads CASSISGQRYEQYF. CDR3 bases: TGTGCCAGCAGCATATCGGGACAGCGCTACGAGCAGTACTTC.

This clonotype was found a few times. The V call is TRBV6-1, the J call TRBJ1-1; 9 bases agree with TRBD1. The germline CDR1 and CDR2 sequences are MNHNS and SASEGT. V trimming: 6 bases; J trimming: 4 bases; junction bases outside the gene matches: 12. The CDR3 sequence is 16 residues long. For the CDR3, the DNA is TGTGCCAGCAGAAGGACAGGGGCCCTGAGGAGCACTGAAGCTTTCTTT. Amino acid sequence: CASRRTGALRSTEAFF.

J is TRBJ2-5 and V is TRBV7-2, with D perhaps TRBD1 (5 bases). V lost 5 bases, J lost 8 bases, and 18 bases lay in between. The CDR3 has 14 amino acids. Germline CDR1 reads SGHTA; CDR2 reads FQGNSA. In nucleotides, the CDR3 is TGTGCCAGCAGCCCGCAGGGTAGAAGTTTAACCCAGTACTTC. This translates into CASSPQGRSLTQYF.

This clonotype was seen repeatedly, ten times or more. CDR3 nucleotide sequence: TGCGCCAGCAGCTTGCAGGCAGGGCAGGGAGAGACCCAGTACTTC. Translated, it gives CASSLQAGQGETQYF. The chain employs TRBV5-1 and TRBJ2-5; D is perhaps TRBD1 (5 bases). Trimming took 1 base from V and 4 from J, leaving 14 bases between them. CDR1 SGHRS and CDR2 YFSETQ come from the germline V gene. CDR3 length: 15 amino acids.

There are many counts of this clonotype. The chain joins TRBV10-3 to TRBJ1-2, with D perhaps TRBD1 (5 bases). V was cut by 9 bases and J by 4 bases, with 18 bases left in between. CDR3 length: 14 residues. CDR1 is ENHRY and CDR2 is SYGVKD in the germline V gene. CDR3 DNA: TGTGCCATTCATCGGGGGGTAAGGGGCTATGGCTACACCTTC. Translated: CAIHRGVRGYGYTF.

The chain is built from TRBV6-1 and TRBJ1-5; a weak D match, TRBD1 (6 bases). V was clipped by 6 bases and J by 2 bases, with 14 bases between them. The CDR3 extends over 15 amino acids. Germline assignment: CDR1 MNHNS and CDR2 SASEGT. CDR3 loop: CASRQSGQRNQPQHF. The CDR3 bases are TGTGCCAGCAGGCAGTCCGGACAGCGCAATCAGCCCCAGCATTTT.

This clonotype appeared many times. V and J are TRBV6-1 and TRBJ1-5; a possible D gene is TRBD1 (5 bases). The CDR3 contains 13 residues. Trimming pared 2 bases from V and 7 bases from J, leaving 9 bases between. The V gene's germline CDR1 is MNHNS and CDR2 SASEGT. CDR3 nucleotide sequence: TGTGCCAGCAGTGAAAGGGGATGGCAGCCCCAGCATTTT. It yields the protein CASSERGWQPQHF.

The chain joins TRBV6-1 to TRBJ1-1; D might be TRBD1 (6 bases). The CDR3 contains 15 residues. V lost 2 bases, J lost 3 bases, and 13 bases lay in between. CDR1 and CDR2 from the germline V gene are MNHNS and SASEGT. CDR3 in amino acids: CASSEWGRGYTEAFF. CDR3 sequence (DNA): TGTGCCAGCAGTGAATGGGGCAGGGGATACACTGAAGCTTTCTTT.

At least ten counts were recorded for this clonotype. The chain recombines TRBV28 with TRBJ2-7, with unresolved D. Germline CDR1 reads MDHEN; CDR2 reads SYDVKM. This CDR3 region has 14 residues. V lost 5 bases and J lost 2, with 13 bases in between. CDR3 in DNA: TGTGCCAGCAGTCCCGGGCCAGTAGCCTACGAGCAGTACTTC. Encoded protein: CASSPGPVAYEQYF.

This clonotype was seen many times. The chain uses TRBV12-3 or TRBV12-4 and TRBJ2-5, with 7 bases that match TRBD1. Trimming took 4 bases from V and 5 from J; bases not matched to a gene: 13. The CDR3 sequence is 16 residues long. CDR3 coding DNA: TGTGCCAGCAGTTCCGGGACAGCTAAAGGGATTGAGACCCAGTACTTC. Translation gives CASSSGTAKGIETQYF.

The chain has TRBV6-1 and TRBJ2-7, with 14 bases fitting TRBD2. The J segment lost 3 bases and the V segment lost 6 bases, leaving 4 bases of the junction unmatched. Germline lookup yields CDR1 MNHNS and CDR2 SASEGT. There are 15 residues in the CDR3. DNA of the CDR3: TGTGCCAGCAGGGGGACTAGCGGGAGCCTCTACGAGCAGTACTTC. The encoded protein is CASRGTSGSLYEQYF.

This clonotype appeared many times. The genes are TRBV20-1 and TRBJ2-5; possibly TRBD2 for D (6 bases). The CDR3 runs to 14 residues. V dropped 0 bases and J dropped 5 bases, with 13 bases sitting between them. Germline CDR1 DFQATT, CDR2 SNEGSKA (reference sequence). The CDR3 region is CSAREGGLRETQYF. Here the CDR3 DNA reads TGCAGTGCTAGAGAGGGGGGTTTGAGGGAGACCCAGTACTTC.

This clonotype was found once. The chain couples TRBV11-3 to TRBJ2-5, with D unresolved. Germline loops: CDR1 SGHNT, CDR2 YENEEA. V was clipped by 5 bases and J by 3 bases, with 10 bases between them. The CDR3 consists of 13 residues. CDR3 nucleotide sequence: TGTGCCAGCAGCAAAGGCCCAAAAGAGACCCAGTACTTC. Its protein product is CASSKGPKETQYF.

J is TRBJ2-7 and V is TRBV28, with no clear D. There are 10 residues in the CDR3. The germline V gene encodes CDR1 MDHEN and CDR2 SYDVKM. The ends were cut back, 3 bases at V and 7 bases at J, with 4 bases in the middle. CDR3 region: CASSFREQYF. CDR3 bases: TGTGCCAGCAGTTTTCGGGAGCAGTACTTC. Supplemented by reference TRBV28 and TRBJ2-7, the full variable domain reads DVKVTQSSRYLVKRTGEKVFLECVQDMDHENMFWYRQDPGLGLRLIYFSYDVKMKEKGDIPEGYSVSREKKERFSLILESASTNQTSMYLCASSFREQYFGPGTRLTVT.

This rearrangement joins TRBV6-1 to TRBJ2-7; D perhaps matches TRBD1 (6 bases). Deletions cut 8 bases from V and 0 bases from J, with 20 bases between. From germline, CDR1 is MNHNS and CDR2 SASEGT. The CDR3 runs 16 residues. CDR3 sequence (DNA): TGTGCCAGCTCTAAGACTCAGGGGAGATACTCCTACGAGCAGTACTTC. Translated, it gives CASSKTQGRYSYEQYF.

V and J are TRBV4-1 and TRBJ2-7, with D possibly matching TRBD2 (6 bases). Germline-derived CDR1 and CDR2 are MGHRA and YSYEKL. Trimming cost V 3 bases and J 4 bases, with 16 bases left between them. The CDR3 runs 15 residues. The CDR3 region is CASSQEGTLGYEQYF. The DNA for the CDR3 is TGCGCCAGCAGCCAGGAGGGGACCCTCGGGTACGAGCAGTACTTC.

This clonotype was detected many times. This CDR3 is CASIEAPGNTIYF. The CDR3 coding sequence is TGTGCCAGCATCGAGGCCCCCGGAAACACCATATATTTT. The chain links TRBV7-9 to TRBJ1-3; D uncertain. Trimming took 7 bases from V and 4 from J, leaving 11 bases between them. Germline loops: CDR1 SEHNR, CDR2 FQNEAQ (reference sequence). CDR3 size: 13 residues.

This clonotype was seen many times. The rearrangement links TRBV30 to TRBJ1-2; D call uncertain. V was clipped by 0 bases and J by 3 bases, with 8 bases between them. Germline-derived CDR1 and CDR2 are GTSNPN and SVGIG (reference sequence). The length of the CDR3 is 13 residues. CDR3 amino acids: CAWSVRPDYGYTF. In DNA form, the CDR3 reads TGTGCCTGGAGTGTAAGGCCCGACTATGGCTACACCTTC.

The rearrangement joins TRBV20-1 to TRBJ1-1; TRBD1 might be the D (5 bases). V shed 5 bases and J shed 6 bases, with 10 bases lying between them. Per germline, CDR1 DFQATT and CDR2 SNEGSKA (reference sequence). There are 11 residues in the CDR3. CDR3 DNA: TGCAGTGCTCTGTGGGGCTCTGAAGCTTTCTTT. Its translation: CSALWGSEAFF.